This TCR beta chain was obtained from a study of cytomegalovirus exposure and HLA in healthy donors. The CDR3 sequence is 12 residues long. CDR1 and CDR2 (germline): ENHRY, SYGVKD. Trimming removed 3 bases at V and 16 bases at J, with 16 bases between. At sampling all donors were nominally healthy, likely with unrecorded immune exposures. Researchers ran the PCR with 60 Vbeta and 13 Jbeta primers. Sequencing was performed with immunoSEQ multiplex PCR; in TCRdb, only in-frame clones are kept and a portion is missing. The repertoire holds 200,000 or so clones, with roughly four fifths as singletons. The sample consisted of PBMCs. This chain joins TRBV10-3 and TRBJ2-4; possible D gene TRBD2, 7 bases. The clonotype comes from a woman under 30 in good health and CMV-seronegative. DNA for the CDR3: TGTGCCATCAGTGAACGAGGGGGGGAAGCTTACTTC. It specifies CAISERGGEAYF.